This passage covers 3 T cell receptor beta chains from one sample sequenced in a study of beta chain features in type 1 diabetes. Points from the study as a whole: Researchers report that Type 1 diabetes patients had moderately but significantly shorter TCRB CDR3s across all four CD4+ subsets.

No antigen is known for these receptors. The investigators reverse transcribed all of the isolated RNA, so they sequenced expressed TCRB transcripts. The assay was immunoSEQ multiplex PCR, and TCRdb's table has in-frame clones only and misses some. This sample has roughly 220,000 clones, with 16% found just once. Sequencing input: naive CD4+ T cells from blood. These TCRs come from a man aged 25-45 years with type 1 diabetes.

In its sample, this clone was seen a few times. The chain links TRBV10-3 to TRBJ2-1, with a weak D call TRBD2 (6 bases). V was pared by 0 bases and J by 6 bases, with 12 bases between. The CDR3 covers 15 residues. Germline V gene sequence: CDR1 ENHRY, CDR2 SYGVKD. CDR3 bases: TGTGCCATCAGTGAGTCGACTAGTTGGACCAATGAGCAGTTCTTC. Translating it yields CAISESTSWTNEQFF.

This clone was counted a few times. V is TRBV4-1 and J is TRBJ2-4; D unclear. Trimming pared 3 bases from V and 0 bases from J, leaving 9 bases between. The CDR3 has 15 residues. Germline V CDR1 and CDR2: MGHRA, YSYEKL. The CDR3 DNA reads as TGCGCCAGCAGCCACGGCAGAGTAGCCAAAAACATTCAGTACTTC. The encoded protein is CASSHGRVAKNIQYF.

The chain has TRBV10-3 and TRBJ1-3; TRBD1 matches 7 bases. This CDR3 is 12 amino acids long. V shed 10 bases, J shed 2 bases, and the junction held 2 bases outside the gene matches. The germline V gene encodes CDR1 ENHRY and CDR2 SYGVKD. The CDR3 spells CANGQAGNTIYF. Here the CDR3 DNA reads TGTGCCAACGGACAGGCTGGAAACACCATATATTTT.